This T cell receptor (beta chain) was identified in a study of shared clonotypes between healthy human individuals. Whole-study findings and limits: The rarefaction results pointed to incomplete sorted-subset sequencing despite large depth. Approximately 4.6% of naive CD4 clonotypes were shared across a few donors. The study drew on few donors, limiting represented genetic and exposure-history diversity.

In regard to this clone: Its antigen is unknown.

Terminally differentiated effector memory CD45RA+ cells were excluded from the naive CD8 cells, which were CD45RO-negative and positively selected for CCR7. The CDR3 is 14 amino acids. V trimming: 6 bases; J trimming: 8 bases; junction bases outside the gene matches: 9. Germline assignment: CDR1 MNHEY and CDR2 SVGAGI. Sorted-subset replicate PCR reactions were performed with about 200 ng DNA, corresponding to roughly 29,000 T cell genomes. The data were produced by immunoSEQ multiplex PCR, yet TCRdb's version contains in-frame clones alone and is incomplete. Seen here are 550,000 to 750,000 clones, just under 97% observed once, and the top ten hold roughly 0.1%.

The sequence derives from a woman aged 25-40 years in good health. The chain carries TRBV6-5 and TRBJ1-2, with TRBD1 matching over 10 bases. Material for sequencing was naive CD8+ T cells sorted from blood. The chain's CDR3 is CASRPRTGGIGYTF. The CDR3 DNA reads TGTGCCAGCAGGCCGAGGACAGGGGGTATCGGCTACACCTTC.